Presented here are 16 T cell receptor beta chains from one specimen sequenced in a study of beta chain features in type 1 diabetes. These receptors are not linked to any known antigen. The isolated RNA, all of it, was reverse transcribed, so expressed TCRB transcripts were what got sequenced. Profiling relied on immunoSEQ multiplex PCR, and the TCRdb table lists in-frame clones only, not all of them. The data hold some 640,000 clones, with more than 13% observed a single time. General study results and limits: A moderate, significant TCRB CDR3 shortening appeared in type 1 diabetes across four CD4+ subsets.

Sequenced input: naive CD4+ T cells from blood. The receptors here all came from a man between 18 and 29 years old with type 1 diabetes.

This clone was counted only a few times. The chain links TRBV28 to TRBJ2-7, with 9 bases aligning to TRBD2. The CDR3 is 15 amino acids. Germline V CDR1 and CDR2: MDHEN, SYDVKM. J gave up 3 bases and V 7 bases, and 10 bases lay outside the gene matches. CDR3 DNA sequence: TGTGCCAGCACCGTTGGCCTAGCGGGAAACTACGAGCAGTACTTC. Its translation is CASTVGLAGNYEQYF.

A few counts support this clone. The chain couples TRBV11-2 to TRBJ2-1; D is unresolved. The CDR3 contains 13 residues. Germline V gene lookup returns CDR1 SGHAT and CDR2 FQNNGV. V shed 5 bases and J shed 7 bases, with 12 bases lying between them. This CDR3 is CASSPVAVNEQFF. The DNA of the CDR3 is TGTGCCAGCAGCCCCGTAGCCGTTAATGAGCAGTTCTTC.

The CDR3 sequence: CASSFPNTGELFF. The CDR3 DNA is TGTGCCAGCAGCTTCCCGAACACCGGGGAGCTGTTTTTT. The chain recombines TRBV7-2 with TRBJ2-2; D not resolved. Germline CDR1 reads SGHTA; CDR2 reads FQGNSA. The CDR3 covers 13 residues. The germline V and J ends were trimmed by 3 bases and 0 bases, with 2 bases remaining between them. The whole variable domain, remainder taken from reference TRBV7-2 and TRBJ2-2, is GAGVSQSPSNKVTEKGKDVELRCDPISGHTALYWYRQSLGQGLEFLIYFQGNSAPDKSGLPSDRFSAERTGGSVSTLTIQRTQQEDSAVYLCASSFPNTGELFFGEGSRLTVL.

In this sample, this clone turned up a few times. The V call is TRBV28, the J call TRBJ1-4, with D possibly matching TRBD1 (6 bases). CDR1 is MDHEN, CDR2 SYDVKM, per germline. The CDR3 runs to 14 residues. V shed 8 bases and J shed 6 bases, with 16 bases lying between them. The CDR3 loop is CASHGGTIYEKLFF. In DNA form, the CDR3 reads TGTGCCAGCCATGGGGGGACAATCTATGAAAAACTGTTTTTT.

This clone appeared a few times. V gene TRBV11-2 combines with J gene TRBJ1-5; the D gene is possibly TRBD1 (6 bases). CDR1 is SGHAT, CDR2 FQNNGV, per germline. The CDR3 extends over 15 amino acids. Deletions cut 2 bases from V and 5 bases from J, with 13 bases between. CDR3 DNA sequence: TGTGCCAGCAGCTTAATCCAGGGGCGCGATCAGCCCCAGCATTTT. It is translated as CASSLIQGRDQPQHF.

A note on this clone: A read error may account for a junction end that differs from germline. The CDR3 DNA sequence: TGTGCCAGCAGTTTAGGGACTCAAGAGACCCAGTACTTC. Protein product: CASSLGTQETQYF. This sequence joins TRBV11-3 and TRBJ2-5, with TRBD2 as a possible D gene (6 bases). The V gene's germline CDR1 is SGHNT and CDR2 YENEEA. The CDR3 consists of 13 residues.

This clone was observed a single time. The genes are TRBV7-2 and TRBJ2-3, with 8 bases identical to TRBD2. The CDR3 is made up of 16 amino acids. With V trimmed by 5 bases and J by 1 base, 8 bases remained unmatched. CDR1 and CDR2 from the germline V gene are SGHTA and FQGNSA. The CDR3 region is CASSTPRRGGTDTQYF. The CDR3, as DNA: TGTGCCAGCAGCACCCCTAGGCGGGGGGGCACAGATACGCAGTATTTT.

The chain links TRBV10-3 to TRBJ1-1; D not resolved. This CDR3 contains 10 residues. Germline V gene sequence: CDR1 ENHRY, CDR2 SYGVKD. Trimming pared 10 bases from V and 1 base from J, leaving 4 bases between. The CDR3 protein is CASGNTEAFF. The CDR3 region has the DNA TGTGCCAGCGGGAACACTGAAGCTTTCTTT.

The J gene is TRBJ2-6, the V gene TRBV7-9; 9 bases are a match to TRBD1. This CDR3 spans 16 amino acids. Per the germline V gene, CDR1 is SEHNR and CDR2 is FQNEAQ (reference sequence). Germline trimming cut 5 bases from V and 4 bases from J; bases unmatched to any gene: 6. In nucleotides, the CDR3 is TGTGCCAGCAGCGCACAGGGGGCAAGAGGGGCCAACGTCCTGACTTTC. Protein sequence: CASSAQGARGANVLTF.

The rearrangement joins TRBV4-1 to TRBJ2-2; D is undetermined. The CDR3 is 15 residues long. Trimming cost V 1 base and J 1 base, with 7 bases left between them. From germline, CDR1 is MGHRA and CDR2 YSYEKL. The CDR3 DNA follows: TGCGCCAGCAGCCAAGGGCCGGGGAACACCGGGGAGCTGTTTTTT. Its protein is CASSQGPGNTGELFF.

This clone came up a few times. The chain has TRBV14 and TRBJ2-5; D not certain. Germline assignment: CDR1 SGHDN and CDR2 FVKESK. The CDR3 is made up of 14 amino acids. V lost 0 bases, J lost 5 bases, and 10 bases lay in between. CDR3 region: CASSQDLPRETQYF. For the CDR3, the DNA is TGTGCCAGCAGCCAAGACCTACCAAGGGAGACCCAGTACTTC.

This clone occurred a few times. The V and J genes are TRBV30 and TRBJ2-7, with a weak D call TRBD1 (5 bases). V shed 3 bases and J shed 5 bases, with 23 bases lying between them. The germline V gene has CDR1 GTSNPN and CDR2 SVGIG (reference sequence). The CDR3 has 16 amino acids. CDR3 in DNA: TGTGCCTGGAGGTCGAAAGTCTCGGGCAGGGTAAACGAGCAGTACTTC. Translation: CAWRSKVSGRVNEQYF.

This clone was seen a handful of times. The chain combines TRBV10-2 with TRBJ2-1; 8 positions agree with TRBD2. Trimming at V came to 1 base and at J to 6 bases, leaving 11 bases not matched to a gene. The CDR3 is 17 residues long. Germline CDR1 and CDR2: WSHSY and SAAADI. The CDR3, as DNA: TGCGCCAGCAGTGAGTTAGCGGGGAGGCCGGGTTTCAATGAGCAGTTCTTC. This gives the protein CASSELAGRPGFNEQFF.

As for this clone: An end of the junction does not agree with germline; a read error may underlie this. J is TRBJ2-2 and V is TRBV30; D is ambiguous. In germline, CDR1 is GTSNPN, CDR2 SVGIG (reference sequence). CDR3 size: 13 residues. This chain's CDR3 is CAWLSARAIATNF. The CDR3, as DNA: TGTGCCTGGCTAAGCGCTAGGGCCATCGCCACCAACTTT.

The CDR3 DNA sequence: TGTGCCAGCAGCCAAGGGAGGGGGGACTCCTACAATGAGCAGTTCTTC. Its translation is CASSQGRGDSYNEQFF. The chain joins TRBV14 to TRBJ2-1; D tentatively reads TRBD1 or TRBD2 (6 bases each). Looked up from germline, CDR1 is SGHDN and CDR2 is FVKESK. This CDR3 has 16 residues. Trimming took off 1 base at V and 0 bases at J, with 10 bases between the two ends.

This clone turned up a few times. The chain is built from TRBV7-2 and TRBJ1-1; no clear D gene. V was shortened by 1 base and J by 0 bases, with 9 bases between the two germline ends. CDR3 length: 15 residues. Germline CDR1 is SGHTA and CDR2 is FQGNSA. The CDR3 DNA reads as TGTGCCAGCAGCTTAGGAGGGTCCATGAACACTGAAGCTTTCTTT. Translation: CASSLGGSMNTEAFF.